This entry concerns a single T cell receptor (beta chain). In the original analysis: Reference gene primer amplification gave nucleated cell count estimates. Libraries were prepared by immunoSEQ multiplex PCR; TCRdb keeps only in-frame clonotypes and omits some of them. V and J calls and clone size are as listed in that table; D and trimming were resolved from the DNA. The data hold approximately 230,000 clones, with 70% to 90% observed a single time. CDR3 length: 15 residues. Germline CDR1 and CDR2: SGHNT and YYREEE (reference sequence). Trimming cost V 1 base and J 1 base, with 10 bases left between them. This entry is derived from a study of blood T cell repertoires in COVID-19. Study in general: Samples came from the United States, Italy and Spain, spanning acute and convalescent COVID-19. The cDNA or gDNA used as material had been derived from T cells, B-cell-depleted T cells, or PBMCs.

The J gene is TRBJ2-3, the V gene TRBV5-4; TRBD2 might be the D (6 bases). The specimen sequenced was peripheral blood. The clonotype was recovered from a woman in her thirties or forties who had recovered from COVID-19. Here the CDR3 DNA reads TGTGCCAGCAGCTTGAGGACGGGAGGCACAGATACGCAGTATTTT. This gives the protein CASSLRTGGTDTQYF.